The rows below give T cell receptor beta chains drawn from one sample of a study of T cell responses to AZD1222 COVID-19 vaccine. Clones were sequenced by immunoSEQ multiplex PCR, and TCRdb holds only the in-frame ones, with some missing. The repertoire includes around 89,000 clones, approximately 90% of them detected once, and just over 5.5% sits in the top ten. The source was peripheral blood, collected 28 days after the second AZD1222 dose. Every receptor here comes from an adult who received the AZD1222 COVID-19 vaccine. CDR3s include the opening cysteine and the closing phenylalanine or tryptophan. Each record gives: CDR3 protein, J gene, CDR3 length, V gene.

CDR3: CASSLNTIYF; J: TRBJ1-3; length: 10; V: TRBV12-3/TRBV12-4
CDR3: CASSFEGTGRNSPLHF; J: TRBJ1-6; length: 16; V: TRBV28
CDR3: CASSGMWAVQPQHF; J: TRBJ1-5; length: 14; V: TRBV5-8
CDR3: CATSRDAGGPETQYF; J: TRBJ2-5; length: 15; V: TRBV15
CDR3: CASSPGGVDGYTF; J: TRBJ1-2; length: 13; V: TRBV5-1
CDR3: CASSDRDNTEAFF; J: TRBJ1-1; length: 13; V: TRBV6-4
CDR3: CASRQGLNTEAFF; J: TRBJ1-1; length: 13; V: TRBV7-3
CDR3: CASSNAGSTDTQYF; J: TRBJ2-3; length: 14; V: TRBV19
CDR3: CASSRRDSSYEQYF; J: TRBJ2-7; length: 14; V: TRBV7-9
CDR3: CATSDSSSPRQPQHF; J: TRBJ1-5; length: 15; V: TRBV24-1
CDR3: CASTDNYGYTF; J: TRBJ1-2; length: 11; V: TRBV19
CDR3: CAISEVGEGYTF; J: TRBJ1-2; length: 12; V: TRBV10-3
CDR3: CASSHDRGPSLSPLHF; J: TRBJ1-6; length: 16; V: TRBV5-1
CDR3: CASSLPASYEQYF; J: TRBJ2-7; length: 13; V: TRBV7-9
CDR3: CASRATGVNQPQHF; J: TRBJ1-5; length: 14; V: TRBV6-5
CDR3: CASSIQYLVGNQPQHF; J: TRBJ1-5; length: 16; V: TRBV19
CDR3: CASSKSQPQHF; J: TRBJ1-5; length: 11; V: TRBV19
CDR3: CASSQVGQGQYF; J: TRBJ2-7; length: 12; V: TRBV3-1/TRBV3-2
CDR3: CAWSVQGFRNSPLHF; J: TRBJ1-6; length: 15; V: TRBV30
CDR3: CASSGWTGGSGNTIYF; J: TRBJ1-3; length: 16; V: TRBV6-1
CDR3: CASSKGQGGRLAFF; J: TRBJ1-1; length: 14; V: TRBV27
CDR3: CAWSVWGDYGYTF; J: TRBJ1-2; length: 13; V: TRBV30
CDR3: CASRLERTETPWEQYF; J: TRBJ2-7; length: 16; V: TRBV12-2
CDR3: CASSLGTGAQPQHF; J: TRBJ1-5; length: 14; V: TRBV28
CDR3: CASSLAGGGFSTDTQYF; J: TRBJ2-3; length: 17; V: TRBV11-3
CDR3: CSVGDRVGWYTF; J: TRBJ1-2; length: 12; V: TRBV29-1
CDR3: CASSFSGGRGLEKNIQYF; J: TRBJ2-4; length: 18; V: TRBV27
CDR3: CASSYTDSTTNEKLFF; J: TRBJ1-4; length: 16; V: TRBV6-5
CDR3: CASSSTRDSNQPQHF; J: TRBJ1-5; length: 15; V: TRBV5-1
CDR3: CATSDSLFQGGTYNEQFF; J: TRBJ2-1; length: 18; V: TRBV24-1
CDR3: CASSLLWPGQGIGYTF; J: TRBJ1-2; length: 16; V: TRBV3-1/TRBV3-2
CDR3: CASRAGGETYEQYF; J: TRBJ2-7; length: 14; V: TRBV28
CDR3: CASSGEGVKNIQYF; J: TRBJ2-4; length: 14; V: TRBV7-9
CDR3: CASSYSGDRVQPQHF; J: TRBJ1-5; length: 15; V: TRBV6-6
CDR3: CASSLRGTLTYEQYF; J: TRBJ2-7; length: 15; V: TRBV5-1
CDR3: CASIYAPGNTIYF; J: TRBJ1-3; length: 13; V: TRBV18
CDR3: CASSPWTPNYGYTF; J: TRBJ1-2; length: 14; V: TRBV18
CDR3: CASSYQGSGYGYTF; J: TRBJ1-2; length: 14; V: TRBV6-5
CDR3: CASSGHGTANTEAFF; J: TRBJ1-1; length: 15; V: TRBV10-2
CDR3: CASGSYDREIGYTF; J: TRBJ1-2; length: 14; V: TRBV12-5
CDR3: CASSISGANVLTF; J: TRBJ2-6; length: 13; V: TRBV27
CDR3: CASSWSVGRYNEQFF; J: TRBJ2-1; length: 15; V: TRBV9
CDR3: CSVPRVSGYGYTF; J: TRBJ1-2; length: 13; V: TRBV29-1
CDR3: CASRGHGGANYGYTF; J: TRBJ1-2; length: 15; V: TRBV7-9
CDR3: CASSPAGVKGTDTQYF; J: TRBJ2-3; length: 16; V: TRBV11-3
CDR3: CSGGCWDTPNQPQHF; J: TRBJ1-5; length: 15; V: TRBV29-1
CDR3: CASSVEPGSMNEQFF; J: TRBJ2-1; length: 15; V: TRBV9
CDR3: CAWKKTGNTIYF; J: TRBJ1-3; length: 12; V: TRBV30
CDR3: CASTTGNRWTGELFF; J: TRBJ2-2; length: 15; V: TRBV10-2
CDR3: CASSEHERGAYNEQFF; J: TRBJ2-1; length: 16; V: TRBV6-1
CDR3: CASSPRLAGGPDTQYF; J: TRBJ2-3; length: 16; V: TRBV2
CDR3: CATSLGTGVKDTQYF; J: TRBJ2-3; length: 15; V: TRBV27
CDR3: CASSLVAGLNTEAFF; J: TRBJ1-1; length: 15; V: TRBV5-4
CDR3: CASSGQGSGYTF; J: TRBJ1-2; length: 12; V: TRBV19
CDR3: CAILGHLANTIYF; J: TRBJ1-3; length: 13; V: TRBV10-3
CDR3: CASSYSQNHMNTEAFF; J: TRBJ1-1; length: 16; V: TRBV6-5